The clone carrying this TCR beta chain was picked up one time. This sample is part of a study of CD8 T cells in Susac syndrome. Reverse transcription of roughly 0.5 to 1 ug RNA used random hexamers. Multiplex immunoSEQ PCR targeted 54 Vbeta and 13 Jbeta TCR beta segments. TCRdb itself ran the immunoSEQ multiplex PCR reads through MiXCR, one entry per CDR3 protein. The sample lists about 300,000 distinct CDR3 sequences, about 85% seen once, with 0.11% in the top ten. This CDR3 spans 13 amino acids. The germline CDR1 and CDR2 sequences are MNHEY and SMNVEV (reference sequence). V lost 4 bases, J lost 4 bases, and 11 bases lay in between.

J is TRBJ2-7 and V is TRBV27, with D hard to call. This TCR derives from a human donor with multiple sclerosis. Sequencing was performed on CD8+ T cells from PBMCs. The CDR3 is CASSSGQPYEQYF. As DNA, the CDR3 is TGTGCCAGCAGTTCGGGCCAGCCTTACGAGCAGTACTTC.